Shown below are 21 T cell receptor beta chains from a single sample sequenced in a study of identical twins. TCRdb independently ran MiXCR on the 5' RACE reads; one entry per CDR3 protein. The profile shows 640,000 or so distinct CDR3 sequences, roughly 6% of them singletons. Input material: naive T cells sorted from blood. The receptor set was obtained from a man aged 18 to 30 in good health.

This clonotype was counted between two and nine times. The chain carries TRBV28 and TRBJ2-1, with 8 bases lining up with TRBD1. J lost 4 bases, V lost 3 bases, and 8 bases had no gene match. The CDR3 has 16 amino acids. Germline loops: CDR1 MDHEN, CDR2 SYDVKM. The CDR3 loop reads CASSLGTGSGYNEQFF. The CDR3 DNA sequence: TGTGCCAGCAGTTTGGGGACAGGATCGGGTTACAATGAGCAGTTCTTC.

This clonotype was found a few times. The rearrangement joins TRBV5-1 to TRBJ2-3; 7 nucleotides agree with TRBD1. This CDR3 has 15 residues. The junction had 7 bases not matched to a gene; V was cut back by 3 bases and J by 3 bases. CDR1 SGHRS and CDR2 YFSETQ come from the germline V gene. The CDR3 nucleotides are TGCGCCAGCAGCTACGGGACAGACGCAACAGATACGCAGTATTTT. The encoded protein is CASSYGTDATDTQYF.

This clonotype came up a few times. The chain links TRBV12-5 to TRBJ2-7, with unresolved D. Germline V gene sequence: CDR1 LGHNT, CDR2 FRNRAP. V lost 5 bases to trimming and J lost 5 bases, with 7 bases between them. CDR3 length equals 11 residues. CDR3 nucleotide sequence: TGTGCTAGTGGTCTGAACCACGAGCAGTACGTC. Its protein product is CASGLNHEQYV.

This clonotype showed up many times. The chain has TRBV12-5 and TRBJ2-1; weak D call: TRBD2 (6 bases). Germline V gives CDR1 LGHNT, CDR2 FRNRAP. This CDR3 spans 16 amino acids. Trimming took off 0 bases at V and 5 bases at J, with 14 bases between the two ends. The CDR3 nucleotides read TGTGCTAGTGGTTTGGTACTCGCGGGAATTGACAATGAGCAGTTCTTC. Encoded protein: CASGLVLAGIDNEQFF. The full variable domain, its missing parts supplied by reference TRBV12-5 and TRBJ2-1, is DARVTQTPRHKVTEMGQEVTMRCQPILGHNTVFWYRQTMMQGLELLAYFRNRAPLDDSGMPKDRFSAEMPDATLATLKIQPSEPRDSAVYFCASGLVLAGIDNEQFFGPGTRLTVL.

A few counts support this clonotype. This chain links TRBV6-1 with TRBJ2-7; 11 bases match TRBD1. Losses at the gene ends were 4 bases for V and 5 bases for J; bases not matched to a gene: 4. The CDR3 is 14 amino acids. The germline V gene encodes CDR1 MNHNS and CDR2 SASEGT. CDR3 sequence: CASSGTGGFDEQYV. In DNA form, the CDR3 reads TGTGCCAGCAGTGGGACAGGGGGCTTCGACGAGCAGTACGTC.

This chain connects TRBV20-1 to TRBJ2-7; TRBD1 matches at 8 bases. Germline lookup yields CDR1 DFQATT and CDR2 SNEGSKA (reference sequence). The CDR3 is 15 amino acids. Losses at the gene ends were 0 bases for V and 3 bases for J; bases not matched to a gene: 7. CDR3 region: CSARDVQGANYEQYF. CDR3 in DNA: TGCAGTGCTAGAGATGTTCAGGGGGCCAACTACGAGCAGTACTTC.

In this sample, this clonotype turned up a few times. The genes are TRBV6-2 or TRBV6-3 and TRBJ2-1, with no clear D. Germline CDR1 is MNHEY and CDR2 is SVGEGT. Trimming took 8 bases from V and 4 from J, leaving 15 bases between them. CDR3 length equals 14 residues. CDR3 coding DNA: TGTGCCAGCTCTCAGGCAAATTTTTACAATGAGCAGTTCTTC. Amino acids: CASSQANFYNEQFF.

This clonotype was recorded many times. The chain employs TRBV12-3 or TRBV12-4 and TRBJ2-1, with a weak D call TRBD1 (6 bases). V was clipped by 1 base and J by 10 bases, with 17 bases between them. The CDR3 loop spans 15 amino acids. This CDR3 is CASSLGGPTTREQFF. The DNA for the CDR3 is TGTGCCAGCAGTTTAGGGGGGCCTACTACGAGGGAGCAGTTCTTC.

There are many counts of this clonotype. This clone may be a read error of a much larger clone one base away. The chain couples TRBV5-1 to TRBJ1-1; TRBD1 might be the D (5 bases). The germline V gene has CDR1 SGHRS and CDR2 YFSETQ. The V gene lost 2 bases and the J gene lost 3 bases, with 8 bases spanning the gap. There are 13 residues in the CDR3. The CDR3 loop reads CASSFGGDTEAFF. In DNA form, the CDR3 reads TGCGCCAGCAGCTTTGGGGGGGACACTGAAGCTTTCTTT.

CDR3 nucleotide sequence: TGTGCCAGCAGTCAAGGACTAATCCTGCAGTACTTC. Translating it yields CASSQGLILQYF. The chain carries TRBV6-2 or TRBV6-3 and TRBJ2-7; D might be TRBD2 (6 bases). Germline V gene sequence: CDR1 MNHEY, CDR2 SVGEGT. The CDR3 totals 12 residues. Trimming stripped 5 bases from V and 9 bases from J, with 14 bases between.

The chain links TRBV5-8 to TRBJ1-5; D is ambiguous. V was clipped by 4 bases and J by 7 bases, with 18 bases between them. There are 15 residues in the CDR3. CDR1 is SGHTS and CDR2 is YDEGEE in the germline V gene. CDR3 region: CASSLLGTAGQPQHF. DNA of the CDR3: TGTGCCAGCAGCCTCCTCGGAACGGCGGGACAGCCCCAGCATTTT.

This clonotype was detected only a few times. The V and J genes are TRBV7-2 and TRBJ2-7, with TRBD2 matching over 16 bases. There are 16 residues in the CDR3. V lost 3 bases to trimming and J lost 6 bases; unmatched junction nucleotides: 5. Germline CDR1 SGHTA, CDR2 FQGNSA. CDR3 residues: CASSLGTSGRGREQYF. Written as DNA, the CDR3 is TGTGCCAGCAGCTTGGGGACTAGCGGGAGGGGTCGCGAGCAGTACTTC.

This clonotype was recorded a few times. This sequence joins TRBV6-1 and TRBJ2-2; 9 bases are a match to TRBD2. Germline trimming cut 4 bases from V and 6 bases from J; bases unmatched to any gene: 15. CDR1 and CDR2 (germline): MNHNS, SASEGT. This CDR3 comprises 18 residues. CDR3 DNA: TGTGCCAGCAGTGCACTAGCGGGCGCCCTCAGAGTGCCCGGGGAGCTGTTTTTT. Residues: CASSALAGALRVPGELFF.

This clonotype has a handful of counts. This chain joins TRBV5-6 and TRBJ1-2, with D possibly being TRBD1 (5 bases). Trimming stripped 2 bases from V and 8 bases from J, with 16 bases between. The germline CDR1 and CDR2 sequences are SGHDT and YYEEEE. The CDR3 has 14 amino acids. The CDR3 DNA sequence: TGTGCCAGCAGCTTCAGTCAGGGTCCGATAGGCTACACCTTC. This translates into CASSFSQGPIGYTF.

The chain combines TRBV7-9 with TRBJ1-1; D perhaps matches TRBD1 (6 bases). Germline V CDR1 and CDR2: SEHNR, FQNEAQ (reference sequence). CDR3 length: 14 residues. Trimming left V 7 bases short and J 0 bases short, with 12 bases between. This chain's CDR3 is CASTLQGMNTEAFF. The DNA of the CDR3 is TGTGCCAGCACCCTACAGGGCATGAACACTGAAGCTTTCTTT.

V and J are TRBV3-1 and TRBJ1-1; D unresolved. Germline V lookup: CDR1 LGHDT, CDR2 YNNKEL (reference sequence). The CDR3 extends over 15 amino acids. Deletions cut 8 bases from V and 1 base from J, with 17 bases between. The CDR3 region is CASVSMGRQNTEAFF. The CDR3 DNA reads TGTGCCAGCGTTAGTATGGGCAGACAGAACACTGAAGCTTTCTTT.

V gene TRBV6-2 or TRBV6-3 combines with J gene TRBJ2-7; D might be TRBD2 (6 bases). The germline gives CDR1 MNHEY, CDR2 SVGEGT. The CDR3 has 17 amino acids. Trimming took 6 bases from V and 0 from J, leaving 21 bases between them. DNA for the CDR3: TGTGCCAGCAGCCCGAAGGGAGGAGGGGAATACTCCTACGAGCAGTACGTC. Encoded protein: CASSPKGGGEYSYEQYV.

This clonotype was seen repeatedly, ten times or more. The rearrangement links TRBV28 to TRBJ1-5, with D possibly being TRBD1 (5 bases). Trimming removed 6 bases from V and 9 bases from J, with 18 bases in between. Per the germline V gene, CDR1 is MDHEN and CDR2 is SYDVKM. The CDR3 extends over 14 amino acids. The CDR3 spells CASRSSGGSGPQHF. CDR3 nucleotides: TGTGCCAGCAGATCCTCCGGGGGTTCGGGGCCCCAGCATTTT.

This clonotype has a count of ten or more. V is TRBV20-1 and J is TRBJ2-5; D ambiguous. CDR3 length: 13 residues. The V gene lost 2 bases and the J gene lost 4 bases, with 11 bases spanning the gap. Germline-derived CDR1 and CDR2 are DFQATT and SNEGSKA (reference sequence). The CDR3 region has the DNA TGCAGTGCTAGAACGCACGCGGCAGAGACCCAGTACTTC. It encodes CSARTHAAETQYF.

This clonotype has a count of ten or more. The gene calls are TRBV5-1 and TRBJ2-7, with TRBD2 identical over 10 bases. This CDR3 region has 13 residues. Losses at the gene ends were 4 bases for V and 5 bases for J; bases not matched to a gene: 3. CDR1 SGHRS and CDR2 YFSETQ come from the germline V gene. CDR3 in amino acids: CASSLAGVNEQYF. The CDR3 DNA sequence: TGCGCCAGCAGCCTAGCGGGAGTAAACGAGCAGTACTTC.

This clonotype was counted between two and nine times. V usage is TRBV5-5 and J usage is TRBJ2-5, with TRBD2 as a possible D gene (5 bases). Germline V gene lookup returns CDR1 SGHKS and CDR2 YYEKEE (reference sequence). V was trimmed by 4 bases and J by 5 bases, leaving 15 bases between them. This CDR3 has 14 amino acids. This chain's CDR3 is CASSPGGSMETQYF. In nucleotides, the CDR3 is TGTGCCAGCAGCCCCGGTGGGAGTATGGAGACCCAGTACTTC.